This T cell receptor beta chain was sequenced during a study of T cell responses to AZD1222 COVID-19 vaccine. Repertoires were generated with immunoSEQ multiplex PCR, while TCRdb's copy carries only in-frame clones and drops some. The sample lists some 97,000 clones; around 90% were seen once. Germline CDR1 reads ENHRY; CDR2 reads SYGVKD. The ends were cut back, 6 bases at V and 9 bases at J, with 18 bases in the middle. The CDR3 sequence is 14 residues long. Turning to this clone: The antigen remains undetermined.

Overall study results and limits: The sample set comprised mostly white British donors with more females, and clonal diversity was possibly underestimated. None of the repertoires were sampled until the peak T cell response had passed.

The chain combines TRBV10-3 with TRBJ2-1, with D perhaps matching TRBD2 (6 bases). The specimen comprised peripheral blood, sampled on day 0 of AZD1222 vaccination. The origin of this receptor is an adult in good health. The CDR3 sequence is CAISGSGTFSEQFF. CDR3 DNA: TGTGCCATCAGCGGGAGTGGGACCTTCAGTGAGCAGTTCTTC.